What follows are 8 T cell receptor beta chains derived from one specimen sequenced in a study of shared clonotypes between healthy human individuals. Here immunoSEQ multiplex PCR was the method, and the copy in TCRdb shows in-frame clones only, minus some. The sample carries over 750,000 clones, around 96% recorded once. Naivety among CD8 cells was defined by CD45RO negativity and positive CCR7 selection, thereby excluding terminally differentiated effector memory CD45RA+ cells. The sample was naive CD8+ T cells sorted from blood. These receptors originate from a man in his thirties or forties in good health.

The rearrangement links TRBV6-1 to TRBJ2-1, with TRBD1 identical over 10 bases. There are 13 residues in the CDR3. The germline V gene encodes CDR1 MNHNS and CDR2 SASEGT. V gave up 5 bases and J gave up 9 bases; unmatched junction bases: 4. The CDR3 DNA sequence: TGTGCCAGCAGTAGGACAGGGGGGAGTGAGCAGTTCTTC. Encoded protein: CASSRTGGSEQFF.

The DNA for the CDR3 is TGTGCCATCAGTGAGTACCCGACCGCCGAGGGGCAGTTCTTC. Translated, it gives CAISEYPTAEGQFF. The J gene is TRBJ2-1, the V gene TRBV10-3; D is possibly TRBD2 (5 bases). Germline-derived CDR1 and CDR2 are ENHRY and SYGVKD. Trimming removed 1 base at V and 12 bases at J, with 16 bases between. The CDR3 length is 14 residues.

The rearrangement joins TRBV6-1 to TRBJ1-5; D is unresolved. Looked up from germline, CDR1 is MNHNS and CDR2 is SASEGT. There are 15 residues in the CDR3. Trimming pared 0 bases from V and 1 base from J, leaving 7 bases between. This chain's CDR3 is CASSEAMDSNQPQHF. CDR3 coding DNA: TGTGCCAGCAGTGAAGCAATGGACAGCAATCAGCCCCAGCATTTT.

The genes are TRBV5-1 and TRBJ2-7, with TRBD2 matching over 7 bases. This CDR3 has 15 amino acids. The junction had 8 bases not matched to a gene; V was cut back by 0 bases and J by 5 bases. Germline CDR1 and CDR2: SGHRS and YFSETQ. The CDR3 DNA is TGCGCCAGCAGCTTGGGAGCGGGATATCTCCACGAGCAGTACTTC. It codes for CASSLGAGYLHEQYF. Complete variable domain (other parts from reference TRBV5-1 and TRBJ2-7): KAGVTQTPRYLIKTRGQQVTLSCSPISGHRSVSWYQQTPGQGLQFLFEYFSETQRNKGNFPGRFSGRQFSNSRSEMNVSTLELGDSALYLCASSLGAGYLHEQYFGPGTRLTVT.

The CDR3 region has the DNA TGTGCCAGCTCACCAGACCACGAGCAGTACTTC. It specifies CASSPDHEQYF. The chain has TRBV18 and TRBJ2-7; no clear D. This CDR3 has 11 amino acids. Germline V gene sequence: CDR1 KGHSH, CDR2 LQKENI. Trimming stripped 2 bases from V and 5 bases from J, with 4 bases between.

V gene TRBV15 combines with J gene TRBJ2-7; 9 positions match TRBD1. The CDR3 sequence is 19 residues long. The germline V gene has CDR1 LNHNV and CDR2 YYDKDF (reference sequence). V shed 1 base and J 3 bases; nucleotides not matched to a gene: 16. The CDR3 loop is CATSRGTGAQMDTLYEQYF. The DNA for the CDR3 is TGTGCCACCAGCAGAGGGACAGGGGCCCAGATGGATACTCTCTACGAGCAGTACTTC.

The chain is built from TRBV7-9 and TRBJ2-3; D not resolved. The V gene's germline CDR1 is SEHNR and CDR2 FQNEAQ (reference sequence). The V and J ends lost 2 bases and 2 bases respectively, with 14 bases between them. The CDR3 covers 16 residues. CDR3 sequence: CASSLKDSRTTDTQYF. In DNA form, the CDR3 reads TGTGCCAGCAGCTTAAAAGACTCACGAACCACAGATACGCAGTATTTT.

V usage is TRBV5-5 and J usage is TRBJ2-7; D is uncertain. Trimming removed 2 bases at V and 3 bases at J, with 9 bases between. This CDR3 has 13 amino acids. Germline CDR1 and CDR2: SGHKS and YYEKEE (reference sequence). The CDR3 coding sequence is TGTGCCAGCAGCTTCTTTTTCGGCTACGAGCAGTACTTC. It translates to CASSFFFGYEQYF.